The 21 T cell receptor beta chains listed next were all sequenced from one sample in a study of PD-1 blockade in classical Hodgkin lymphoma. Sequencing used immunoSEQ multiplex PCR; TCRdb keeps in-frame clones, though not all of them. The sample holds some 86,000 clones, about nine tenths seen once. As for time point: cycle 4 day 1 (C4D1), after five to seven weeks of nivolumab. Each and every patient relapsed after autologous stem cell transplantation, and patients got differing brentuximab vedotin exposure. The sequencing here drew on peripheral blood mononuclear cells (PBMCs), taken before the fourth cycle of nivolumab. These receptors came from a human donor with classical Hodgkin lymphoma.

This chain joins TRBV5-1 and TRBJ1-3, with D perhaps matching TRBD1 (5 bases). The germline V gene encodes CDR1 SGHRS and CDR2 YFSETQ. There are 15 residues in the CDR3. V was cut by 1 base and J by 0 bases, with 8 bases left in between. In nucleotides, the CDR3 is TGCGCCAGCAGCTTGATAGGGGTCTCTGGAAACACCATATATTTT. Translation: CASSLIGVSGNTIYF.

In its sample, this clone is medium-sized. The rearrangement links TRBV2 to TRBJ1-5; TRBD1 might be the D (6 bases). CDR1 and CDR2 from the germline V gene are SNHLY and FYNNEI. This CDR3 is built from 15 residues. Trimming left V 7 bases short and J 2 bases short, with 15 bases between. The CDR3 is CASTTGPNGNQPQHF. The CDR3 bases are TGTGCCAGCACTACAGGGCCTAACGGCAATCAGCCCCAGCATTTT.

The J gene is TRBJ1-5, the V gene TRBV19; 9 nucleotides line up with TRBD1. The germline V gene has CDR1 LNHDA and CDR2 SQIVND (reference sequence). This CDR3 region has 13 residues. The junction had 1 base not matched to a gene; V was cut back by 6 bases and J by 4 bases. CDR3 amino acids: CASRQGANQPQHF. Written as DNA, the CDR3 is TGTGCCAGTAGACAGGGGGCGAATCAGCCCCAGCATTTT.

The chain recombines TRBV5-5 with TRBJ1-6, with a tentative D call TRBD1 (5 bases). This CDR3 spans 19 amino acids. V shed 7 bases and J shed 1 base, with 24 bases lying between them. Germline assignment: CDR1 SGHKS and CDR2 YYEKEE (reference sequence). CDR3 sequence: CASDDWALRGVSYNSPLHF. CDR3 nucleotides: TGTGCCAGCGATGACTGGGCCCTGAGGGGTGTATCCTATAATTCACCCCTCCACTTT.

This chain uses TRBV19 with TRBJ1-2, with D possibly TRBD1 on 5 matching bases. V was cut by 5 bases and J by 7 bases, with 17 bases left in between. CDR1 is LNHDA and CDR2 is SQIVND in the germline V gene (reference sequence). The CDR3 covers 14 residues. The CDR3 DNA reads TGTGCCAGTAGTCCCACGTCAACAGGATCTGGCTACACCTTC. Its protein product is CASSPTSTGSGYTF.

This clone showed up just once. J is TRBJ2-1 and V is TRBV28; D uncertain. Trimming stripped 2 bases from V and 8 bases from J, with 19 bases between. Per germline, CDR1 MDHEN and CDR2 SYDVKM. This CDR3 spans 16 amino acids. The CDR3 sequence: CASSLVNSRRFHEQFF. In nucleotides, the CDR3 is TGTGCCAGCAGTTTAGTCAACAGTCGGAGATTCCATGAGCAGTTCTTC.

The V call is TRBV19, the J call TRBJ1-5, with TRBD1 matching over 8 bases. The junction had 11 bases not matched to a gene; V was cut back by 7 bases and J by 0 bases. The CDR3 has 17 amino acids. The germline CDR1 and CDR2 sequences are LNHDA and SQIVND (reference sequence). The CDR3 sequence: CASMDRDSLTSNQPQHF. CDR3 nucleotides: TGTGCCAGTATGGACAGGGACTCTCTCACTAGCAATCAGCCCCAGCATTTT.

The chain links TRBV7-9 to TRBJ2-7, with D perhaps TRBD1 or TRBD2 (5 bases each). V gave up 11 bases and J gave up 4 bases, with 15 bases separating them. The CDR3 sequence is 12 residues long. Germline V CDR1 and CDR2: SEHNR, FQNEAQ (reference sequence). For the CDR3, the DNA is TGTGCCCTTAGGGGACCTAATTACGAGCAGTACTTC. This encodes CALRGPNYEQYF.

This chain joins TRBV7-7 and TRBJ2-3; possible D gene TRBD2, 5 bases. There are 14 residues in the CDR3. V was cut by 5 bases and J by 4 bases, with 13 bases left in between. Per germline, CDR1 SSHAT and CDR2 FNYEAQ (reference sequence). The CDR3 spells CASSPRVGSDTQYF. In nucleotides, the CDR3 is TGTGCCAGCAGCCCGCGGGTCGGGTCAGATACGCAGTATTTT.

This CDR3 is CSVTGTGPNYEQYF. The CDR3 coding sequence is TGCAGCGTTACCGGGACAGGGCCAAACTACGAGCAGTACTTC. The rearrangement links TRBV29-1 to TRBJ2-7, with TRBD1 matching 9 bases. Per germline, CDR1 SQVTM and CDR2 ANQGSEA. J was trimmed by 3 bases and V by 5 bases; bases with no gene match: 8. The CDR3 runs to 14 residues.

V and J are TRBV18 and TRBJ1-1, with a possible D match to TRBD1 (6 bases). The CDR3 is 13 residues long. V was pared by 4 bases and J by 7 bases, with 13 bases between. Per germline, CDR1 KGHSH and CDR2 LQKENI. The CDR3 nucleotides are TGTGCCAGCTCACAACAGGACAGCCTTGAAGCTTTCTTT. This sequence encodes CASSQQDSLEAFF.

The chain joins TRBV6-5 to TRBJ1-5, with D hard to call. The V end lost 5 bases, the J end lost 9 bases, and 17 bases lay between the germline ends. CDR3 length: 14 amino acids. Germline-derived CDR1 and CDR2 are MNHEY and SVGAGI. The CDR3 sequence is CASSRAAPTGPQHF. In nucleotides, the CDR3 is TGTGCCAGCAGTCGAGCGGCGCCCACGGGGCCCCAGCATTTT.

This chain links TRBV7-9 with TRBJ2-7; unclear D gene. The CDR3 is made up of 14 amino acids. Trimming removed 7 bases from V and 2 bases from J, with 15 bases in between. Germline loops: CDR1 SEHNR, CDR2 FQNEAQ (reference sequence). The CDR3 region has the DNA TGTGCCAGCACCCCACTGGGTCAGGCCTACGAGCAGTACTTC. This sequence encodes CASTPLGQAYEQYF.

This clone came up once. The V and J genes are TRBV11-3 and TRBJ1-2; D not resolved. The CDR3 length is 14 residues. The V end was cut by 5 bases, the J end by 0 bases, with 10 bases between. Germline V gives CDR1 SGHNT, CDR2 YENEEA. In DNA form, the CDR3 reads TGTGCCAGCAGCACAGCCGGCTCTAACTATGGCTACACCTTC. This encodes CASSTAGSNYGYTF.

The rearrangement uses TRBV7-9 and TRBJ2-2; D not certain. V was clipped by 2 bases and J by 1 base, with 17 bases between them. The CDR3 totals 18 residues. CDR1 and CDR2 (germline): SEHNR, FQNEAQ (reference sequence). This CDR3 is CASSLTLVPPQNTGELFF. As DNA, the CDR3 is TGTGCCAGCAGCTTAACTTTGGTCCCCCCCCAGAACACCGGGGAGCTGTTTTTT.

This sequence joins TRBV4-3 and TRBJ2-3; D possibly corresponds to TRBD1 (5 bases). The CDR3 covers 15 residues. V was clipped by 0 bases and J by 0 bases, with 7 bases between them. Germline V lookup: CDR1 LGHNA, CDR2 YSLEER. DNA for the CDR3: TGCGCCAGCAGCCAAGACCAGGGCAGCACAGATACGCAGTATTTT. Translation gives CASSQDQGSTDTQYF.

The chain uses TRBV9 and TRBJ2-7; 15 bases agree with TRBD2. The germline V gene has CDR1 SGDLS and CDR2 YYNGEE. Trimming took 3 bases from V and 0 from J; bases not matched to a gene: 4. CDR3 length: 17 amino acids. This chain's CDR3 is CASSGGTSGGSSYEQYF. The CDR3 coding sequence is TGTGCCAGCAGCGGAGGGACTAGCGGGGGGAGCTCCTACGAGCAGTACTTC.

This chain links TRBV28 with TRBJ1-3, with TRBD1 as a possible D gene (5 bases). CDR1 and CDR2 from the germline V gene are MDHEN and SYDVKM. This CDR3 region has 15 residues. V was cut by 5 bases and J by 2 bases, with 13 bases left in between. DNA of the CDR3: TGTGCCAGCAGTCCCACCAGGGTAGCTGGAAACACCATATATTTT. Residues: CASSPTRVAGNTIYF.

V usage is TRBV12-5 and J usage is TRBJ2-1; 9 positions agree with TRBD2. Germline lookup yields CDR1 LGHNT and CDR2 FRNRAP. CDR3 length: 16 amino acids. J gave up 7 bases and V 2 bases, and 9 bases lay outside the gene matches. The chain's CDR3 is CASGLLQRGAKNEQFF. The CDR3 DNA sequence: TGTGCTAGTGGTTTGCTCCAGCGGGGGGCAAAAAATGAGCAGTTCTTC.

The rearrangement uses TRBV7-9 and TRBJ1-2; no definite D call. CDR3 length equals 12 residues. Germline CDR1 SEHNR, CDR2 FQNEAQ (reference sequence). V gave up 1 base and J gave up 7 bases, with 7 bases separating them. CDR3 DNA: TGTGCCAGCAGCTTAGTTGTGGCTGGCTACACCTTC. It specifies CASSLVVAGYTF.

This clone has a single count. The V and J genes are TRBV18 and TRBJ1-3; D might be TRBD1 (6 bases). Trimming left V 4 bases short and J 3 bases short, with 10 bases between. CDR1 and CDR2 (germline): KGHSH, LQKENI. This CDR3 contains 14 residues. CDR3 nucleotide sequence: TGTGCCAGCTCACGGGGGGCAGATGGAAACACCATATATTTT. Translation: CASSRGADGNTIYF.